This T cell receptor beta chain stems from a study of shared clonotypes between healthy human individuals. CD8 cells classed as naive were CD45RO-negative and positively selected for CCR7, excluding terminally differentiated effector memory CD45RA+ cells. Repertoires were generated with immunoSEQ multiplex PCR, while TCRdb's copy carries only in-frame clones and drops some. This table holds roughly 2,000,000 clones, over 85% found once. The V gene end was trimmed by 4 bases and the J gene end by 5 bases; junction bases not matched to a gene: 2. The germline V gene has CDR1 MNHEY and CDR2 SMNVEV (reference sequence). The CDR3 extends over 14 amino acids.

The specimen sequenced was naive CD8+ T cells from PBMCs. The gene calls are TRBV27 and TRBJ2-3, with TRBD2 matching 11 bases. The TCR originated in a man aged 18 to 35 in good health. Some clones in this sample may be carry-over from other donors' samples. Here the CDR3 reads CASSYSGRGDTQYF. The CDR3 region has the DNA TGTGCCAGCAGTTATAGCGGGAGGGGAGATACGCAGTATTTT.